The rows below give T cell receptor beta chains drawn from one sample of a study of blood T cell repertoires in COVID-19. Generated by immunoSEQ multiplex PCR, the TCRdb table keeps only in-frame clones and is missing some. This sample has about 170,000 clones, with around 89% found just once. What was sequenced was peripheral blood. The receptors originated from a man in his 60s with acute or convalescent COVID-19. Both conserved end residues are part of each CDR3. Each record gives: clone size, V gene, D gene, CDR3 length, J gene, CDR3 DNA, CDR3 protein. A D gene is named only where the DNA matches it firmly. Size is omitted from some rows. Given values are once, few, many or a class for expanded clones.

once	TRBV29-1	TRBD1	14	TRBJ1-2	TGCAGCGCTTCGGGGTTGGGACAGTCCTATGGCTACACCTTC	CSASGLGQSYGYTF
.	TRBV30	.	11	TRBJ1-1	TGTGCCTGGAGTGACTACACTGAAGCTTTCTTT	CAWSDYTEAFF
.	TRBV6-5	TRBD1	13	TRBJ2-7	TGTGCCAGCAGCCGCACTCTTGGACAGGGTCAGTACTTC	CASSRTLGQGQYF
.	TRBV29-1	TRBD1	13	TRBJ2-5	TGCAGCGTGAAGGACAGGGGGCAAGAGACCCAGTACTTC	CSVKDRGQETQYF
.	TRBV5-4	TRBD2	13	TRBJ2-3	TGTGCCACTAGCGGGGGGGCGGGTGTTACGCAGTATTTT	CATSGGAGVTQYF
.	TRBV11-2	.	14	TRBJ1-1	TGTGCCAGCAGCTTAGCCATAGAGCGGACTGAAGCTTTCTTT	CASSLAIERTEAFF
.	TRBV20-1	TRBD2	15	TRBJ2-1	TGCAGTGCTAGTACTAGCGGGAGGGGTATCAATGAGCAGTTCTTC	CSASTSGRGINEQFF
.	TRBV9	.	15	TRBJ1-5	TGTGCCAGCAGCTTCCGGTTTTATAGCAATCAGCCCCAGCATTTT	CASSFRFYSNQPQHF
.	TRBV24-1	TRBD1	15	TRBJ1-2	TGTGCCACCAGTGACTCCGGGACAGGGATTAGTGGCTACACCTTC	CATSDSGTGISGYTF
.	TRBV29-1	TRBD1	14	TRBJ1-2	TGCAGCGTACGCGCCGGGACAGATAACTATGGCTACACCTTC	CSVRAGTDNYGYTF
.	TRBV20-1	TRBD1	15	TRBJ1-1	TGCAGTGCTAGTGACAGGGTGTCTTTGTTCACTGAAGCTTTCTTT	CSASDRVSLFTEAFF
.	TRBV24-1	.	13	TRBJ1-5	TGTGCCACCTCCGGGCAAGGGAGACAGCCCCAGCATTTT	CATSGQGRQPQHF
.	TRBV6-5	TRBD1	12	TRBJ1-1	TGTGCCAGCAGTTATCTCAGGGGGGAAGCTTTCTTT	CASSYLRGEAFF
.	TRBV2	TRBD1	16	TRBJ2-3	TGTGCCAGCAGTGAAGCGAGTCCAGGGGGCTTGGATACGCAGTATTTT	CASSEASPGGLDTQYF
few	TRBV5-1	.	15	TRBJ2-2	TGCGCCAGTCCCCAAGGGGATGAGAACACCGGGGAGCTGTTTTTT	CASPQGDENTGELFF
.	TRBV29-1	.	12	TRBJ1-6	TGCAGCGTTGAATTGGGTGGAGGAGCCCTCCACTTT	CSVELGGGALHF
.	TRBV7-9	.	11	TRBJ2-1	TGTGCCAGCAGCTTAGCGGGAGTGGTGTTCTTC	CASSLAGVVFF
.	TRBV30	.	14	TRBJ2-1	TGTGCCTGGAGTGTAACCCGTCGGGGCAATGAGCAGTTCTTC	CAWSVTRRGNEQFF
.	TRBV5-1	TRBD1	17	TRBJ1-5	TGCGCCAGCAGCTTGGTAGCGGACAGGTATAGCAATCAGCCCCAGCATTTT	CASSLVADRYSNQPQHF
many	TRBV21-1	.	16	TRBJ1-3	TGTGCCAGCAGCAAAGCATCCTCGGGTACTGGAAACACCATATATTTT	CASSKASSGTGNTIYF
.	TRBV7-2	TRBD1	14	TRBJ1-2	TGTGCCAGCAGCCTAAACAGGGGAAGTTGGGGCTACACCTTC	CASSLNRGSWGYTF
.	TRBV6-5	.	13	TRBJ2-2	TGTGCCAGCAGTTCCATGGGCCCCGGGGAGCTGTTTTTT	CASSSMGPGELFF
.	TRBV30	.	18	TRBJ2-5	TGTGCCTGGAGTGGCTTCGGTCCCAGCTCGTCGGGGGAAGAGACCCAGTACTTC	CAWSGFGPSSSGEETQYF
few	TRBV10-3	.	16	TRBJ2-3	TGTGCCATCACTCCTCGGCCGGGGGGCAGCACAGATACGCAGTATTTT	CAITPRPGGSTDTQYF
.	TRBV6-5	TRBD1	13	TRBJ1-2	TGTGCCAGCAGCAAGGACAGGGGGCTTGGCTACACCTTC	CASSKDRGLGYTF
.	TRBV7-9	TRBD2	15	TRBJ2-2	TGTGCCGGCATAAGACTAGCGGGAAACACCGGGGAGCTGTTTTTT	CAGIRLAGNTGELFF
.	TRBV7-9	TRBD1	14	TRBJ2-5	TGTGCCAGCAGCTTAGGACAGGGTATGGAGACCCAGTACTTC	CASSLGQGMETQYF
.	TRBV7-7	TRBD1	15	TRBJ2-2	TGTGCCAGCAGCCTGCGACAGGGTATCTCCGGGGAGCTGTTTTTT	CASSLRQGISGELFF
.	TRBV7-2	TRBD2	16	TRBJ2-1	TGTGCCAGCAGCTTAGGCGGGACTAGCGGGGACTCTGAGCAGTTCTTC	CASSLGGTSGDSEQFF
.	TRBV2	.	18	TRBJ1-4	TGTGCCAGCAGTTCCCAATGGGGGGGCGCTTTTACTAATGAAAAACTGTTTTTT	CASSSQWGGAFTNEKLFF
.	TRBV29-1	TRBD1	14	TRBJ1-2	TGCAGCGTTCAGGAGGGACAGGGAGACTATGGCTACACCTTC	CSVQEGQGDYGYTF
.	TRBV27	TRBD1	17	TRBJ2-2	TGTGCCAGCAGTTCCCCGGGACAGGGCGAGAACACCGGGGAGCTGTTTTTT	CASSSPGQGENTGELFF
.	TRBV12-3/TRBV12-4	.	12	TRBJ1-1	TGTGCCAGCAGTTTTGACGGGACTGAAGCTTTCTTT	CASSFDGTEAFF
.	TRBV6-1	TRBD1	17	TRBJ1-1	TGTGCCAGCAGTGCCCCGCGACAGGGGGCAGGGAACACTGAAGCTTTCTTT	CASSAPRQGAGNTEAFF
.	TRBV19	.	14	TRBJ1-3	TGTGCCAGTGGGACAATAACCCCTGGAAACACCATATATTTT	CASGTITPGNTIYF
few	TRBV7-9	TRBD1	13	TRBJ1-2	TGTGCCAGCAGCCATAATCAGGGGGATGGCTACACCTTC	CASSHNQGDGYTF
many	TRBV7-8	.	16	TRBJ2-1	TGTGCCAGCAGCTTAGGAACAGCTCTCTCCTACAATGAGCAGTTCTTC	CASSLGTALSYNEQFF
.	TRBV19	.	13	TRBJ1-1	TGTGCCAGTAGTATTAGTCGGGACAATGAAGCTTTCTTT	CASSISRDNEAFF
.	TRBV5-6	.	14	TRBJ2-1	TGTGCCAGCAGCTTGGGACAGCCCCCCAATGAGCAGTTCTTC	CASSLGQPPNEQFF
.	TRBV2	.	16	TRBJ1-2	TGTGCCAGCAGTGAAAGTGACGGGACTTCTAACTATGGCTACACCTTC	CASSESDGTSNYGYTF
.	TRBV9	.	15	TRBJ1-1	TGTGCCAGCAGCCCCCGGGCCAGCGGGGGGACTGAAGCTTTCTTT	CASSPRASGGTEAFF
.	TRBV12-3/TRBV12-4	.	13	TRBJ1-4	TGTGCCAGCCGAACAGGGCCTTATGAAAAACTGTTTTTT	CASRTGPYEKLFF
.	TRBV5-4	TRBD2	16	TRBJ2-1	TGTGCCAGCAGCGGCAAAACGGGACTAGCGGGAGGTGAGCAGTTCTTC	CASSGKTGLAGGEQFF
.	TRBV5-1	.	15	TRBJ2-3	TGCGCCAGCAGCTTGGAGTTAGCCAGCACAGATACGCAGTATTTT	CASSLELASTDTQYF
.	TRBV24-1	.	13	TRBJ2-3	TGTGCCACCATGAAAGGAGGCACAGATACGCAGTATTTT	CATMKGGTDTQYF
.	TRBV6-2/TRBV6-3	.	13	TRBJ2-7	TGTGCCAGCAGTTCAGGGTGGTCCTACGAGCAGTACTTC	CASSSGWSYEQYF
once	TRBV18	TRBD1	16	TRBJ2-2	TGTGCCAGCTCACCGGTAGGACAGGGGAACACCGGGGAGCTGTTTTTT	CASSPVGQGNTGELFF
few	TRBV30	.	19	TRBJ1-2	TGTGCCTGGAGAGAGCCGGAACTGATGCCAGACTACTGGCGAAGAGGCTACACCTTC	CAWREPELMPDYWRRGYTF
once	TRBV6-6	TRBD1	20	TRBJ1-5	TGTGCCAGCAGTCAAACTCCGACAGGGATGAAGTTGATCAGCAATCAGCCCCAGCATTTT	CASSQTPTGMKLISNQPQHF
.	TRBV2	TRBD2	15	TRBJ2-7	TGTGCCAGCACTCAAGGGGGACTAGCGGTCTACGAGCAGTACTTC	CASTQGGLAVYEQYF
.	TRBV9	TRBD1	15	TRBJ2-5	TGTGCCAGCAGCGATGGACAGGGTGGGCAAGAGACCCAGTACTTC	CASSDGQGGQETQYF
.	TRBV5-1	.	15	TRBJ1-4	TGCGCCAGCAGCTTAAACAGGGCAGTACATGAAAAACTGTTTTTT	CASSLNRAVHEKLFF
.	TRBV6-5	.	13	TRBJ2-5	TGTGCCAGCAAGGACTCGAATCAAGAGACCCAGTACTTC	CASKDSNQETQYF
.	TRBV19	.	13	TRBJ2-7	TGTGCCAGTAGAGGCAGGCCTTCCTACGAGCAGTACTTC	CASRGRPSYEQYF